This T cell receptor (beta chain) was recovered during a study of T cell repertoires in cytomegalovirus infection. TCRdb fed the reads into MiXCR, producing one record per CDR3 protein. The sample shows approximately 630,000 distinct CDR3 sequences, around 24% of them seen only once. This clonotype was seen a few times. The specimen sequenced was CD8+ T cells from PBMCs. This receptor was identified in a human donor in good health (CMV status not recorded). Some clones in this sample may be carry-over from other donors' samples.

In DNA, the CDR3 is TGCAGCGCCTTCCGGGACAGGGACTACACCTTC. Residues: CSAFRDRDYTF. This rearrangement joins TRBV29-1 to TRBJ1-2; TRBD1 matches at 9 bases. V gave up 7 bases and J gave up 10 bases; unmatched junction bases: 7. The CDR3 length is 11 residues. From germline, CDR1 is SQVTM and CDR2 ANQGSEA.